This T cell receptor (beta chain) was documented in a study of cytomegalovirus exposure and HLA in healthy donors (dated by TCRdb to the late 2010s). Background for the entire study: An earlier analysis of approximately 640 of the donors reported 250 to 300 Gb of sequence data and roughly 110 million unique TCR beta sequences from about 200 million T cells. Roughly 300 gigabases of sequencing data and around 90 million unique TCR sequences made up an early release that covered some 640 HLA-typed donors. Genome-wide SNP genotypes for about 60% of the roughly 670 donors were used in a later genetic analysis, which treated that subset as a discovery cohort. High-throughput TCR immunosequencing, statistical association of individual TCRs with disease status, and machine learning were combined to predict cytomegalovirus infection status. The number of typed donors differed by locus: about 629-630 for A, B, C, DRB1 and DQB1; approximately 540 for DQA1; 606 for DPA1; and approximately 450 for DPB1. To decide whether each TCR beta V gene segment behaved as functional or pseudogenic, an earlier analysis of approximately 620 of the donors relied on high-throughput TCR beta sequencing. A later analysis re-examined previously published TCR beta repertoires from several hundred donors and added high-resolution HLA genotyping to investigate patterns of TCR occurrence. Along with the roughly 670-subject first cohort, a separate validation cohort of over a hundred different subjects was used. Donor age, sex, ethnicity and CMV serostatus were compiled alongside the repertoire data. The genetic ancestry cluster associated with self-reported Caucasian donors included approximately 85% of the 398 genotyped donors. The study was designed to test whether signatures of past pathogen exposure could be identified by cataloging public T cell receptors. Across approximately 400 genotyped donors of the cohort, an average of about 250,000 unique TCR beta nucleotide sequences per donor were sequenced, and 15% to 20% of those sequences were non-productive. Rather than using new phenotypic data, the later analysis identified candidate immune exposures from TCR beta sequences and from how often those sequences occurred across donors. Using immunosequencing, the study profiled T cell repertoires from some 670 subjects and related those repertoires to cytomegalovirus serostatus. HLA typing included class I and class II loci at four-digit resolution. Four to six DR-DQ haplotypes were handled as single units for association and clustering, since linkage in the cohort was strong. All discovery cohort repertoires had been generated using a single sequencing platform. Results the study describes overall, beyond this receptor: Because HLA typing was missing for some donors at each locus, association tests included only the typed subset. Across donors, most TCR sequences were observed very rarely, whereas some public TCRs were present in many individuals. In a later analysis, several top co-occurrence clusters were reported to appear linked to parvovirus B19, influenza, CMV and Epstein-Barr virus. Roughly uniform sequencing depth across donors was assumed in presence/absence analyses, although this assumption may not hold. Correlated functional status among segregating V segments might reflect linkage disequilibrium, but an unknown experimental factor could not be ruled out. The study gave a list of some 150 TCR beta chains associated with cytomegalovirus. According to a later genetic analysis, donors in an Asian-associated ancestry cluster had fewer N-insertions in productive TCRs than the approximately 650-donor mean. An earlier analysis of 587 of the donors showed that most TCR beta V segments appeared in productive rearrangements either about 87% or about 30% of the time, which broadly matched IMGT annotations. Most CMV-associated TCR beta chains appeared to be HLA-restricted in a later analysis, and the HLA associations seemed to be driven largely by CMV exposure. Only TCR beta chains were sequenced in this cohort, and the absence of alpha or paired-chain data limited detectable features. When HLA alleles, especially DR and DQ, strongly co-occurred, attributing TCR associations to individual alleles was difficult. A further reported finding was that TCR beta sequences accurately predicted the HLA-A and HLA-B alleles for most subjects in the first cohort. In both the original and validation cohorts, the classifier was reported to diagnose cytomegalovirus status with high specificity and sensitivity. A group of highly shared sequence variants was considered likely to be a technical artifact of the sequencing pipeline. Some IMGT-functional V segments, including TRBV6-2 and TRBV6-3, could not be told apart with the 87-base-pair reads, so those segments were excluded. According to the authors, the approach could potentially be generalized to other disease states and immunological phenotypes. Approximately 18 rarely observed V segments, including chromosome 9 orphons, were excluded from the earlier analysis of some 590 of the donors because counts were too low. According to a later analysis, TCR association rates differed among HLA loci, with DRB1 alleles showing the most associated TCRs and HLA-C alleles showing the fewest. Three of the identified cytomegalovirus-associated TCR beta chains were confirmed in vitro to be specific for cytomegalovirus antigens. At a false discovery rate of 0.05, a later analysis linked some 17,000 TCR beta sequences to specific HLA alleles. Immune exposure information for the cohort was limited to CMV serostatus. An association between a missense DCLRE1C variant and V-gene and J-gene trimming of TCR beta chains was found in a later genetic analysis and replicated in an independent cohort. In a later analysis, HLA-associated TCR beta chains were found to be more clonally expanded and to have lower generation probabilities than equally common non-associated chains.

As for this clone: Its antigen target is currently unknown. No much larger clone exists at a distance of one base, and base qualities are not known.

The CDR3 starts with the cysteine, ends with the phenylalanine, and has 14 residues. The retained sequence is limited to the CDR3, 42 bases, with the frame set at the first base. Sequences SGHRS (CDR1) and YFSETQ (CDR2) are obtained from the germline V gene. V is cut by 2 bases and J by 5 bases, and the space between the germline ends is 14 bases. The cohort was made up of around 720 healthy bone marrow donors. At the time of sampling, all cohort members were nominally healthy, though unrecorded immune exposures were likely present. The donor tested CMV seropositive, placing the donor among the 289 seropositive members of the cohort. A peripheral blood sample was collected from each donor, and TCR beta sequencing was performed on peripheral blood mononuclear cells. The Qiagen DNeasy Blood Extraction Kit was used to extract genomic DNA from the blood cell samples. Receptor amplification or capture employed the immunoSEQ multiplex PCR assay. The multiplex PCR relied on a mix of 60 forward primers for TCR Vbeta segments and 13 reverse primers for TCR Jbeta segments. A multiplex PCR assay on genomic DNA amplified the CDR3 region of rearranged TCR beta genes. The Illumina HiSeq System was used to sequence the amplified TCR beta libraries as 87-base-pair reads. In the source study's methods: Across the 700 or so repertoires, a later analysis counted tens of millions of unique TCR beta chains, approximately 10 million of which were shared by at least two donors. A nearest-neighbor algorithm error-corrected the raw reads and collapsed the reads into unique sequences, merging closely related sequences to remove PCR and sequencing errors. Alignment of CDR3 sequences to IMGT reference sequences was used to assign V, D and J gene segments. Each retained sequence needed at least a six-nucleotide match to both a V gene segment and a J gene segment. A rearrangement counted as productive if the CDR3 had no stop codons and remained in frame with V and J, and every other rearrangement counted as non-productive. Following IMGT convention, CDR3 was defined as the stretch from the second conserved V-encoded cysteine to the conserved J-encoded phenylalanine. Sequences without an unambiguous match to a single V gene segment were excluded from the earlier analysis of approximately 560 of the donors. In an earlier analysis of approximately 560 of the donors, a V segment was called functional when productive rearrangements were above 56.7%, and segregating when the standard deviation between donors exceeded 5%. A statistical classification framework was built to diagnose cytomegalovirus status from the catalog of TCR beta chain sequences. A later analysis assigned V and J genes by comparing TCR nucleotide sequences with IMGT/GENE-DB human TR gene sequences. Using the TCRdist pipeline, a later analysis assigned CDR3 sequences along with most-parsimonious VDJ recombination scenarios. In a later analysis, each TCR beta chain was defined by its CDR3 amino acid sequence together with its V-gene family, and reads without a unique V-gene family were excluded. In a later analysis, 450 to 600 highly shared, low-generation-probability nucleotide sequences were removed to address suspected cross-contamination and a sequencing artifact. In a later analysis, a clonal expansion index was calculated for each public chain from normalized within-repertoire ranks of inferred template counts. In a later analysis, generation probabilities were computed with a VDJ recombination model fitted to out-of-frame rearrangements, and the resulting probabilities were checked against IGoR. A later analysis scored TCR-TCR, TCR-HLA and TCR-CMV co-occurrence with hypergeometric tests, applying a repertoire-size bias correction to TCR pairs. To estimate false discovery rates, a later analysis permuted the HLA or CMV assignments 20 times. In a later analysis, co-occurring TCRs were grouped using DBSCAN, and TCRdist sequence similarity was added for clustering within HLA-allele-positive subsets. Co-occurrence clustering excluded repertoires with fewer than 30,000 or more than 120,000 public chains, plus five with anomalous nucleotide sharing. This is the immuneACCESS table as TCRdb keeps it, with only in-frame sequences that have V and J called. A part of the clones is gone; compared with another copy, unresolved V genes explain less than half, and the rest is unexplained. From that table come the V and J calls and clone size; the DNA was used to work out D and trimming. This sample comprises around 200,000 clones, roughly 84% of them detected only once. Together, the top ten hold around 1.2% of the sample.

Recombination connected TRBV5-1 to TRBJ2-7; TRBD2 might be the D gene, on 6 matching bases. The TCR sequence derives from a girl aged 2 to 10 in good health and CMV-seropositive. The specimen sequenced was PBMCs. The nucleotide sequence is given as TGCGCCAGCAGCTTTGCAGGACCTAGCGACGAGCAGTACTTC. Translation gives CASSFAGPSDEQYF.